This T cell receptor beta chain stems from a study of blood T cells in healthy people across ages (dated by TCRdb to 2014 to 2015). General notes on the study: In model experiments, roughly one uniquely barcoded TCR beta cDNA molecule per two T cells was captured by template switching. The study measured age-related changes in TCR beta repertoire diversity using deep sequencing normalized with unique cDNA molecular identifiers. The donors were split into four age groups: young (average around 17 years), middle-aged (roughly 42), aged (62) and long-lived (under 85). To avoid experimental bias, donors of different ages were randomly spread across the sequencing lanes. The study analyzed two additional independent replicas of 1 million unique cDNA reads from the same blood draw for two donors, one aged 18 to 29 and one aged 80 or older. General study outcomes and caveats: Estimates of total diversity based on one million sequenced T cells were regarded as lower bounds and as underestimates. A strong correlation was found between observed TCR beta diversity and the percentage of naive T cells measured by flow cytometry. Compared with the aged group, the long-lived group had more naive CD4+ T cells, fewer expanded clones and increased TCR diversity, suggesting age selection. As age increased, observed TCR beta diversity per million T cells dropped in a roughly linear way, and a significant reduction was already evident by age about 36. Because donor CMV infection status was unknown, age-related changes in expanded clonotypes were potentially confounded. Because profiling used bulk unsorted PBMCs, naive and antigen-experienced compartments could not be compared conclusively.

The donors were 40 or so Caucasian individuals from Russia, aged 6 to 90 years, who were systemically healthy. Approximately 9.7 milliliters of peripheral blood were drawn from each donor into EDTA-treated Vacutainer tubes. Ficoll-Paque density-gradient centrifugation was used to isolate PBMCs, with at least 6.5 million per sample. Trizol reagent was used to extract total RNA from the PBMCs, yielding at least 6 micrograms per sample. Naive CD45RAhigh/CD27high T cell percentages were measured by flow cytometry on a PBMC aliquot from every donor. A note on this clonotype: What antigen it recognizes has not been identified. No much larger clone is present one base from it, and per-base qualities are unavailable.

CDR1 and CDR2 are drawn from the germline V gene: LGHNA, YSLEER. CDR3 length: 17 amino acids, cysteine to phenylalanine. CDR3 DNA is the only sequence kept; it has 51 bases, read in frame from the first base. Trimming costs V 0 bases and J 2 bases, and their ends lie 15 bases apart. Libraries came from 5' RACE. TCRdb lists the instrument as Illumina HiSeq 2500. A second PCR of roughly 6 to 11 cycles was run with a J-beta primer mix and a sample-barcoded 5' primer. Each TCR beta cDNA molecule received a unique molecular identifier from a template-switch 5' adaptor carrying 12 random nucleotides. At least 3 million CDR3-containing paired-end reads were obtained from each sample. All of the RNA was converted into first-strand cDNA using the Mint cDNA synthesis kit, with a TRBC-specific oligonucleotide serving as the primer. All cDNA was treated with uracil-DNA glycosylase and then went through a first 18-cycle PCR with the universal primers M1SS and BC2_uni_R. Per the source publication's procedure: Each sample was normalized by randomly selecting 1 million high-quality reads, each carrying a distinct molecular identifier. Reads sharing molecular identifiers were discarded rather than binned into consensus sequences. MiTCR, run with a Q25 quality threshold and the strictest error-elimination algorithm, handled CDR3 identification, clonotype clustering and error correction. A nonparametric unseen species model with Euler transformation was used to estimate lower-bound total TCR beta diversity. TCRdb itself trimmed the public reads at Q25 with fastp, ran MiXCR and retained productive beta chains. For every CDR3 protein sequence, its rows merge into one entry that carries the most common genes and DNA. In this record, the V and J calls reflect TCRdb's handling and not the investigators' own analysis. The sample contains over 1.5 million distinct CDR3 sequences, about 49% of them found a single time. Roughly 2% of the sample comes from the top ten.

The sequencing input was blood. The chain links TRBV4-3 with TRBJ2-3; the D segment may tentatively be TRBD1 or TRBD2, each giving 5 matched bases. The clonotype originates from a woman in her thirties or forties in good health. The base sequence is TGCGCCAGCAGCCAAGATGGCCTCGGGGCTGACACAGATACGCAGTATTTT. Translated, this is CASSQDGLGADTDTQYF.